A single sample is the source of the 14 T cell receptor beta chains below, sequenced in a study of spatial heterogeneity in lung cancer. Study findings and constraints: Tumors with more nonsynonymous mutations had more expanded intratumoral alpha and beta TCRs.

One entry per CDR3 protein results from TCRdb running MiXCR on the 5' RACE reads. This sample has approximately 1,500 distinct CDR3 sequences, with about a tenth found just once. For these TCRs, the target antigens are not known. The time point is: sample taken at primary tumor resection. The sequences come from lung tumor tissue, collected at surgery. Source of these receptors: a female donor with early-stage non-small cell lung cancer.

Comments on this clonotype: The library was built for alpha chains, so this beta chain is an off-target read and its size means little. The chain joins TRBV6-2 or TRBV6-3 to TRBJ2-3; perhaps TRBD2 as D (5 bases). This CDR3 is built from 15 residues. CDR1 and CDR2 (germline): MNHEY, SVGEGT. The V and J ends lost 2 bases and 0 bases respectively, with 9 bases between them. The CDR3 spells CASSYADSSTDTQYF. Written as DNA, the CDR3 is TGTGCCAGCAGTTACGCGGACTCTAGCACAGATACGCAGTATTTT.

By its share, this clonotype is medium-sized (0.01 to 0.1%). This beta chain is an unintended read in a library built for alpha chains; its size means little. The chain has TRBV5-4 and TRBJ2-7, with 10 bases that match TRBD1. The V and J ends lost 3 bases and 6 bases, in that order; junction bases with no gene match: 6. The germline V gene encodes CDR1 SGHNT and CDR2 YYREEE (reference sequence). The CDR3 totals 14 residues. CDR3: CASSSRDRGTEQYF. In nucleotides, the CDR3 is TGTGCCAGCAGCTCCCGGGACAGGGGCACCGAGCAGTACTTC.

This clonotype was seen a handful of times. Because this beta chain is a stray read in a library intended to capture alpha chains, its abundance should not be given much weight. The genes are TRBV5-6 and TRBJ2-3; D gene uncertain. There are 11 residues in the CDR3. V shed 1 base and J shed 5 bases, with 2 bases lying between them. The germline V gene encodes CDR1 SGHDT and CDR2 YYEEEE. CDR3 bases: TGTGCCAGCAGCTTGAGAGATACGCAGTATTTT. Amino acids: CASSLRDTQYF. Complete variable domain (other parts from reference TRBV5-6 and TRBJ2-3): DAGVTQSPTHLIKTRGQQVTLRCSPKSGHDTVSWYQQALGQGPQFIFQYYEEEERQRGNFPDRFSGHQFPNYSSELNVNALLLGDSALYLCASSLRDTQYFGPGTRLTVL.

Sample share makes this clonotype medium-sized. Within a library made for alpha chains, this beta chain is off target, and its count is uninformative. The chain combines TRBV21-1 with TRBJ2-7. TRBV21-1 is listed as a pseudogene. The CDR3 is 16 amino acids. This chain's CDR3 is CASSKALGYTSYEQYF. As DNA, the CDR3 is TGTGCCAGCAGCAAAGCGCTCGGTTACACATCCTACGAGCAGTACTTC.

By frequency in the sample, this clonotype is large (0.1 to 1%). This beta chain turned up in a library designed for alpha chains; as an off-target read, its abundance says little. The chain is built from TRBV12-3 or TRBV12-4 and TRBJ1-1, with 9 bases that match TRBD1. The CDR3 runs 13 residues. J gave up 6 bases and V 6 bases, and 5 bases lay outside the gene matches. CDR3 loop: CASRTGGKAEAFF. The CDR3 bases are TGTGCCAGCAGGACAGGGGGAAAGGCTGAAGCTTTCTTT.

This clonotype rates as medium-sized. A library prepared for alpha chains yielded this beta chain as an off-target read; its size is of little meaning. The rearrangement joins TRBV6-2 or TRBV6-3 to TRBJ2-3, with 8 nucleotides matching TRBD1. Germline V gene sequence: CDR1 MNHEY, CDR2 SVGEGT. The CDR3 has 14 residues. V was pared by 5 bases and J by 4 bases, with 5 bases of the junction left unmatched. The CDR3 nucleotides are TGTGCCAGCAGTCCCGGACAGGGATCAGATACGCAGTATTTT. This sequence encodes CASSPGQGSDTQYF.

Only a few counts were recorded for this clonotype. With the library built for alpha chains, this beta chain is off target and its frequency is not meaningful. V gene TRBV14 combines with J gene TRBJ2-3; 7 bases align to TRBD1. J lost 4 bases, V lost 4 bases, and 5 bases had no gene match. The CDR3 is 14 amino acids. CDR1 SGHDN and CDR2 FVKESK come from the germline V gene. The DNA for the CDR3 is TGTGCCAGCAGCCTCCGACAGGGACCAGATACGCAGTATTTT. This sequence encodes CASSLRQGPDTQYF.

As concerns this clonotype: With the library built for alpha chains, this beta chain is off target and its frequency is not meaningful. J is TRBJ1-6 and V is TRBV27; D call uncertain. The CDR3 runs to 15 residues. CDR1 MNHEY and CDR2 SMNVEV come from the germline V gene (reference sequence). Trimming pared 5 bases from V and 5 bases from J, leaving 13 bases between. CDR3 amino acids: CASSASPGDNSPLHF. CDR3 nucleotides: TGTGCCAGCAGTGCCAGCCCCGGCGATAATTCACCCCTCCACTTT.

Within the sample, this clonotype is medium-sized (0.01 to 0.1%). This beta chain was picked up by a library intended for alpha chains and is off target, so its count carries little meaning. V usage is TRBV28 and J usage is TRBJ1-5, with 8 bases fitting TRBD1. The V gene end was trimmed by 6 bases and the J gene end by 3 bases; junction bases not matched to a gene: 7. CDR3 size: 15 residues. CDR1 MDHEN and CDR2 SYDVKM come from the germline V gene. CDR3 region: CASRSRDRFNQPQHF. As DNA, the CDR3 is TGTGCCAGCAGATCCCGGGACAGGTTCAATCAGCCCCAGCATTTT.

This clonotype counts as large (0.1 to 1%). This beta chain is off target for a library built for alpha chains, so its abundance means little. V and J are TRBV29-1 and TRBJ2-5, with 7 bases matching TRBD1. V shed 7 bases and J 6 bases; nucleotides not matched to a gene: 8. Germline assignment: CDR1 SQVTM and CDR2 ANQGSEA. The CDR3 sequence is 12 residues long. The CDR3 spells CSAGPGGQTQYF. As DNA, the CDR3 is TGCAGCGCAGGGCCAGGGGGACAGACCCAGTACTTC.

By sample share, this clonotype is medium-sized. This beta chain is a stray sequence in a library constructed for alpha chains; its clone size is not meaningful. The chain couples TRBV12-3 or TRBV12-4 to TRBJ2-2; 9 bases map to TRBD1. CDR3 size: 17 residues. V lost 6 bases, J lost 4 bases, and 12 bases stayed unmatched. CDR3 residues: CASSPPSGTGLTGELFF. CDR3 in DNA: TGTGCCAGCAGCCCACCCTCCGGGACAGGGCTCACCGGGGAGCTGTTTTTT.

For this clonotype: Within a library made for alpha chains, this beta chain is off target, and its count is uninformative. The chain couples TRBV20-1 to TRBJ1-6; 7 bases map to TRBD1. CDR1 and CDR2 from the germline V gene are DFQATT and SNEGSKA (reference sequence). The CDR3 covers 15 residues. The trim removed 1 base at V and 7 bases at J, leaving 7 bases unmatched. The CDR3 bases are TGCAGTGCTAGAGCCGCGACAGGGAGGAATTCACCCCTCCACTTT. It specifies CSARAATGRNSPLHF.

As concerns this clonotype: Found in a library prepared for alpha chains, this beta chain is an off-target read, and its abundance has little meaning. V gene TRBV15 combines with J gene TRBJ1-1; 9 bases line up with TRBD1. Germline CDR1 and CDR2: LNHNV and YYDKDF (reference sequence). This CDR3 comprises 14 residues. J lost 5 bases, V lost 5 bases, and 6 bases had no gene match. The DNA of the CDR3 is TGTGCCACCAGCGAACAGGGGGCTTTAACTGAAGCTTTCTTT. It translates to CATSEQGALTEAFF.

This clonotype qualifies as medium-sized. This beta chain is an off-target read within a library intended for alpha chains, so its frequency means little. The rearrangement uses TRBV6-2 or TRBV6-3 and TRBJ2-7; 8 bases map to TRBD2. After removal of 6 bases from V and 6 bases from J, the junction contained 10 bases not matched to a gene. Germline loops: CDR1 MNHEY, CDR2 SVGEGT. The CDR3 is made up of 14 amino acids. CDR3 in DNA: TGTGCCAGCAGGAGGTTAGGCGCGGGAGGCGAGCAGTACTTC. This gives the protein CASRRLGAGGEQYF.